The 25 T cell receptor beta chains presented below share a single source sample, sequenced in a study of CD8 T cells in Susac syndrome. With random hexamers, 0.5 to 1 ug RNA was reverse transcribed. In TCRdb, the immunoSEQ multiplex PCR reads were re-called with MiXCR into one record per CDR3 protein. The table has just over 150,000 distinct CDR3 sequences, approximately 95% seen once. Sequencing was done on a sample of CD4+ T cells from PBMCs. The receptor set was obtained from a human donor with Susac syndrome.

V gene TRBV20-1 combines with J gene TRBJ2-7, with D possibly being TRBD1 (6 bases). The germline V and J ends were trimmed by 6 bases and 2 bases, with 11 bases remaining between them. Germline V CDR1 and CDR2: DFQATT, SNEGSKA (reference sequence). The CDR3 consists of 12 residues. CDR3 bases: TGCAGTGCGTCAACAGGGACCTACGAGCAGTACTTC. This sequence encodes CSASTGTYEQYF.

V gene TRBV29-1 combines with J gene TRBJ1-4; tentatively, D is TRBD1 (5 bases). V dropped 6 bases and J dropped 0 bases, with 11 bases sitting between them. In germline, CDR1 is SQVTM, CDR2 ANQGSEA. The CDR3 is made up of 14 amino acids. The DNA of the CDR3 is TGCAGCGTGGCGTTGGGACCAACTAATGAAAAACTGTTTTTT. Protein: CSVALGPTNEKLFF.

The gene calls are TRBV5-1 and TRBJ1-6, with D maybe TRBD1 (5 bases). CDR3 length: 12 amino acids. V lost 4 bases and J lost 9, with 8 bases in between. The germline V gene has CDR1 SGHRS and CDR2 YFSETQ. CDR3 sequence (DNA): TGCGCCAGCAGCCCAGGGTTTTCACCCCTCCACTTT. This codes for CASSPGFSPLHF.

V usage is TRBV9 and J usage is TRBJ2-1; 14 bases fit TRBD2. The CDR3 is made up of 17 amino acids. Germline V lookup: CDR1 SGDLS, CDR2 YYNGEE. Trimming removed 3 bases from V and 4 bases from J; junction bases left unmatched: 6. The DNA of the CDR3 is TGTGCCAGCAGCGCCCCCGGACTAGCGGGGGGTTACAATGAGCAGTTCTTC. As protein: CASSAPGLAGGYNEQFF.

The chain joins TRBV5-8 to TRBJ2-3, with 11 nucleotides matching TRBD2. The CDR3 sequence is 16 residues long. The junction had 8 bases not matched to a gene; V was cut back by 5 bases and J by 3 bases. Per germline, CDR1 SGHTS and CDR2 YDEGEE. CDR3 in amino acids: CASSLSSGGSTDTQYF. CDR3 DNA: TGTGCCAGCAGTTTATCTAGCGGGGGGTCGACAGATACGCAGTATTTT.

This rearrangement joins TRBV5-4 to TRBJ1-4; D may be TRBD1 (6 bases). Germline assignment: CDR1 SGHNT and CDR2 YYREEE (reference sequence). Trimming removed 4 bases from V and 5 bases from J, with 9 bases in between. The CDR3 has 13 residues. In DNA, the CDR3 is TGTGCCAGCAGCGGGGGGCCCAATGAAAAACTGTTTTTT. Translated: CASSGGPNEKLFF.

This rearrangement joins TRBV7-2 to TRBJ2-5; the match to TRBD1 covers 9 bases. CDR1 and CDR2 (germline): SGHTA, FQGNSA. CDR3 length equals 13 residues. The V gene end was trimmed by 5 bases and the J gene end by 6 bases; junction bases not matched to a gene: 4. For the CDR3, the DNA is TGTGCCAGCAGCCGGGACAGGGCAAAGACCCAGTACTTC. This encodes CASSRDRAKTQYF.

This rearrangement joins TRBV24-1 to TRBJ2-1; D perhaps matches TRBD1 (5 bases). The germline V gene encodes CDR1 KGHDR and CDR2 SFDVKD. This CDR3 is 13 amino acids long. The V end was cut by 2 bases, the J end by 10 bases, with 11 bases between. CDR3 sequence: CATSDSGQGEQFF. DNA of the CDR3: TGTGCCACCAGTGATTCCGGGCAGGGCGAGCAGTTCTTC.

The chain carries TRBV29-1 and TRBJ1-1, with D tentatively TRBD1 (5 bases). The germline gives CDR1 SQVTM, CDR2 ANQGSEA. This CDR3 has 14 residues. The V and J ends lost 7 bases and 1 base respectively, with 16 bases between them. The CDR3 protein is CSALNRYENTEAFF. CDR3 in DNA: TGCAGCGCCCTAAACAGGTATGAGAACACTGAAGCTTTCTTT.

This chain links TRBV11-2 with TRBJ1-1, with D hard to call. V shed 8 bases and J shed 4 bases, with 14 bases lying between them. This CDR3 is 13 amino acids long. Germline lookup yields CDR1 SGHAT and CDR2 FQNNGV. Here the CDR3 DNA reads TGTGCCAGCGGAGTACGGGAGGCCACTGAAGCTTTCTTT. Its translation is CASGVREATEAFF.

V and J are TRBV19 and TRBJ2-5; D not resolved. Trimming took 2 bases from V and 5 from J, leaving 3 bases between them. The CDR3 loop spans 11 amino acids. Germline lookup yields CDR1 LNHDA and CDR2 SQIVND (reference sequence). CDR3 residues: CASSIRETQYF. The CDR3 nucleotides read TGTGCCAGTAGTATACGGGAGACCCAGTACTTC.

The chain has TRBV12-3 or TRBV12-4 and TRBJ1-2; no clear D gene. The V end lost 1 base, the J end lost 8 bases, and 11 bases lay between the germline ends. This CDR3 region has 13 residues. The CDR3 nucleotides read TGTGCCAGCAGTTTAGGGACGGGGATGGGCTACACCTTC. Its translation is CASSLGTGMGYTF.

This clonotype was seen just once. The chain combines TRBV7-9 with TRBJ2-6, with D possibly TRBD2 on 7 matching bases. V lost 5 bases, J lost 4 bases, and 24 bases lay in between. CDR3 size: 19 residues. CDR1 is SEHNR and CDR2 is FQNEAQ in the germline V gene (reference sequence). In DNA form, the CDR3 reads TGTGCCAGCAGCCAGAGGGGGGGGCGTACCTCAACCGGGGCCAACGTCCTGACTTTC. Protein product: CASSQRGGRTSTGANVLTF. The full variable domain, completed using reference TRBV7-9 and TRBJ2-6, is DTGVSQNPRHKITKRGQNVTFRCDPISEHNRLYWYRQTLGQGPEFLTYFQNEAQLEKSRLLSDRFSAERPKGSFSTLEIQRTEQGDSAMYLCASSQRGGRTSTGANVLTFGAGSRLTVL.

The rearrangement links TRBV20-1 to TRBJ1-5, with D maybe TRBD1 (5 bases). V lost 6 bases and J lost 9, with 12 bases in between. The CDR3 loop spans 11 amino acids. CDR1 is DFQATT and CDR2 is SNEGSKA in the germline V gene (reference sequence). In nucleotides, the CDR3 is TGCAGTGCGGGGGGAGCACGGCCCCAGCATTTT. As protein: CSAGGARPQHF.

The gene calls are TRBV14 and TRBJ1-2, with 9 nucleotides matching TRBD1. Germline V gene sequence: CDR1 SGHDN, CDR2 FVKESK. The CDR3 has 15 residues. The J segment lost 7 bases and the V segment lost 4 bases, leaving 10 bases of the junction unmatched. This chain's CDR3 is CASSRLQGASSGYTF. CDR3 in DNA: TGTGCCAGCAGCCGATTACAGGGGGCCTCCTCTGGCTACACCTTC.

This sequence joins TRBV7-6 and TRBJ2-7; D not certain. This CDR3 is built from 16 residues. V was pared by 5 bases and J by 5 bases, with 22 bases between. Per the germline V gene, CDR1 is SGHVS and CDR2 is FNYEAQ. The CDR3, as DNA: TGTGCCAGCAGCGTATCCGGGCCCCGCGGTATTAACGAGCAGTACTTC. It yields the protein CASSVSGPRGINEQYF. The full variable domain, in which reference TRBV7-6 and TRBJ2-7 provide the parts outside the CDR3, is GAGVSQSPRYKVTKRGQDVALRCDPISGHVSLYWYRQALGQGPEFLTYFNYEAQQDKSGLPNDRFSAERPEGSISTLTIQRTEQRDSAMYRCASSVSGPRGINEQYFGPGTRLTVT.

The J gene is TRBJ1-1, the V gene TRBV20-1; 7 bases map to TRBD1. The V gene's germline CDR1 is DFQATT and CDR2 SNEGSKA (reference sequence). This CDR3 has 13 residues. V lost 5 bases, J lost 0 bases, and 3 bases stayed unmatched. The CDR3 loop is CSAGTDMNTEAFF. The CDR3 DNA sequence: TGCAGTGCTGGGACAGATATGAACACTGAAGCTTTCTTT.

This clonotype appeared a single time. The genes are TRBV4-1 and TRBJ1-1, with D tentatively TRBD1 (5 bases). Germline assignment: CDR1 MGHRA and CDR2 YSYEKL. The CDR3 runs to 15 residues. Trimming took 4 bases from V and 3 from J, leaving 15 bases between them. The CDR3 reads CASSRGPAGDTEAFF. DNA for the CDR3: TGCGCCAGCAGCCGAGGACCGGCGGGGGACACTGAAGCTTTCTTT.

The chain has TRBV29-1 and TRBJ2-3, with 7 bases fitting TRBD1. The CDR3 covers 12 residues. The germline V gene has CDR1 SQVTM and CDR2 ANQGSEA. V shed 6 bases and J 6 bases; nucleotides not matched to a gene: 6. The CDR3: CSVVWTGDTQYF. CDR3 sequence (DNA): TGCAGCGTCGTCTGGACAGGTGATACGCAGTATTTT.

The CDR3 reads CASSLVGGEQFF. CDR3 DNA: TGTGCCAGCAGCTTAGTTGGAGGTGAGCAGTTCTTC. This sequence joins TRBV7-3 and TRBJ2-1, with D perhaps TRBD2 (5 bases). Germline lookup yields CDR1 SGHTA and CDR2 FQGTGA. The CDR3 contains 12 residues. The V gene lost 2 bases and the J gene lost 9 bases, with 8 bases spanning the gap. Looking up the rest from reference TRBV7-3 and TRBJ2-1 gives the full variable domain: GAGVSQTPSNKVTEKGKYVELRCDPISGHTALYWYRQSLGQGPEFLIYFQGTGAADDSGLPNDRFFAVRPEGSVSTLKIQRTERGDSAVYLCASSLVGGEQFFGPGTRLTVL.

This clonotype appeared a single time. The gene calls are TRBV7-3 and TRBJ1-6; D is undetermined. The CDR3 has 16 amino acids. Trimming stripped 1 base from V and 9 bases from J, with 16 bases between. Per the germline V gene, CDR1 is SGHTA and CDR2 is FQGTGA. CDR3 region: CASSLIGEGRGSPLHF. CDR3 in DNA: TGTGCCAGCAGCTTAATAGGAGAGGGCCGGGGTTCACCCCTCCACTTT.

The chain joins TRBV5-1 to TRBJ1-1, with unresolved D. V shed 4 bases and J shed 5 bases, with 18 bases lying between them. The CDR3 is 15 amino acids. The germline V gene encodes CDR1 SGHRS and CDR2 YFSETQ. CDR3 coding DNA: TGCGCCAGCAGCGCAGTGGGTGTTAAGTGGACTGAAGCTTTCTTT. Its protein is CASSAVGVKWTEAFF.

This chain uses TRBV5-4 with TRBJ2-6; no firm D call. The germline CDR1 and CDR2 sequences are SGHNT and YYREEE (reference sequence). The CDR3 runs 15 residues. Between the trimmed V and J ends, which lost 2 bases and 4 bases, there was a span of 10 bases. The DNA for the CDR3 is TGTGCCAGCAGCTTTCCTCCTCAGGGGGCCAACGTCCTGACTTTC. Its translation: CASSFPPQGANVLTF.

The rearrangement uses TRBV12-3 or TRBV12-4 and TRBJ2-7; a weak D match, TRBD1 (6 bases). V dropped 6 bases and J dropped 2 bases, with 14 bases sitting between them. The CDR3 loop spans 14 amino acids. CDR3 DNA: TGTGCCAGCAGCAACGGACGGGACACCTACGAGCAGTACTTC. It encodes CASSNGRDTYEQYF.

The rearrangement joins TRBV29-1 to TRBJ2-3, with D possibly called TRBD1 or TRBD2 (6 bases each). Trimming stripped 3 bases from V and 2 bases from J, with 12 bases between. The CDR3 has 14 amino acids. Germline CDR1 reads SQVTM; CDR2 reads ANQGSEA. CDR3 in DNA: TGCAGCGTTGATGGAGGGGGGTCCACAGATACGCAGTATTTT. The encoded protein is CSVDGGGSTDTQYF.